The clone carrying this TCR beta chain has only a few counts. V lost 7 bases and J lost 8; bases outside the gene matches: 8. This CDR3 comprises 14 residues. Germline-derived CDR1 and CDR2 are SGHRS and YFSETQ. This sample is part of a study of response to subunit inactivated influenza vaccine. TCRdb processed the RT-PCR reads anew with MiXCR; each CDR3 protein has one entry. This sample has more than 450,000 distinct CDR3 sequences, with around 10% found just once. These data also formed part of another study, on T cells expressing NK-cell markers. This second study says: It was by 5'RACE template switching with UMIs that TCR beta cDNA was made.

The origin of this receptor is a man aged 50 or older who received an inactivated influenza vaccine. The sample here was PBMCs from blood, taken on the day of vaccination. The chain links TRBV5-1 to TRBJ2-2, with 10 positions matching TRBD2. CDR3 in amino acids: CASGTSAGRGELFF. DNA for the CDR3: TGCGCCAGCGGGACTAGCGCAGGCCGGGGGGAGCTGTTTTTT.